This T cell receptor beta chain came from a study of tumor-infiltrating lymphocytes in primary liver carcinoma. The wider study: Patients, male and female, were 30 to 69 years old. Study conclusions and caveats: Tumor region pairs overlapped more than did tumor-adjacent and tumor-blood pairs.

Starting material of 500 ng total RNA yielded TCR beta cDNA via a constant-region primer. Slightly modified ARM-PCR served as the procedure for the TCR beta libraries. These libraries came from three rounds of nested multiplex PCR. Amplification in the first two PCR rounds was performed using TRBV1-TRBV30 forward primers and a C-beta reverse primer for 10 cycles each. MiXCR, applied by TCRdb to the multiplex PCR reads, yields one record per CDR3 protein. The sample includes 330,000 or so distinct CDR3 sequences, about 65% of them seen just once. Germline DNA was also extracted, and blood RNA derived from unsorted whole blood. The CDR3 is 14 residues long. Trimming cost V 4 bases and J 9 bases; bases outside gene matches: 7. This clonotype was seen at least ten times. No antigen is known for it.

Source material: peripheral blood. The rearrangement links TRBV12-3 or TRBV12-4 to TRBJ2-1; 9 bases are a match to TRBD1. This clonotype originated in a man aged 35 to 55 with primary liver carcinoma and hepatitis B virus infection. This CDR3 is CASSSQGARVEQFF. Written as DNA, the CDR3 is TGTGCCAGCAGTTCACAGGGGGCTCGGGTTGAGCAGTTCTTC.